These 14 T cell receptor beta chains were sequenced from one sample in a study of shared clonotypes between healthy human individuals. Clones were read by immunoSEQ multiplex PCR, and TCRdb kept only the in-frame ones, dropping some. This sample has around 1 million clones; 76% occur once, and the top ten carry over 1.3%. Sequenced sample: memory CD4+ T cells sorted from blood. Subset denoted: CD45RA-negative fraction. The receptors here all came from a man younger than 35 in good health.

In DNA form, the CDR3 reads TGTGCCAGCAGCGCCCGGAGCACGATTCCTAACTATGGCTACACCTTC. Its protein product is CASSARSTIPNYGYTF. V usage is TRBV7-2 and J usage is TRBJ1-2; D is undetermined. Germline V gene sequence: CDR1 SGHTA, CDR2 FQGNSA. Trimming stripped 5 bases from V and 0 bases from J, with 16 bases between. The CDR3 is 16 amino acids.

A few counts support this clone. This chain uses TRBV27 with TRBJ2-3, with TRBD1 matching 9 bases. The V gene end was trimmed by 5 bases and the J gene end by 3 bases; junction bases not matched to a gene: 3. The CDR3 contains 14 residues. From germline, CDR1 is MNHEY and CDR2 SMNVEV (reference sequence). Here the CDR3 DNA reads TGTGCCAGCAGTCGGGACAGGGCTACAGATACGCAGTATTTT. This encodes CASSRDRATDTQYF.

The CDR3 loop reads CASSRDRGDDEQYF. DNA for the CDR3: TGCGCCAGCAGCCGGGACAGAGGCGACGACGAGCAGTACTTC. V is TRBV10-2 and J is TRBJ2-7; 7 bases align to TRBD1. The CDR3 totals 14 residues. Germline assignment: CDR1 WSHSY and CDR2 SAAADI. V lost 6 bases to trimming and J lost 5 bases; unmatched junction nucleotides: 10.

The chain has TRBV28 and TRBJ2-5, with 7 bases fitting TRBD1. The CDR3 totals 13 residues. V shed 6 bases, J shed 4 bases, and the junction held 5 bases outside the gene matches. Germline V lookup: CDR1 MDHEN, CDR2 SYDVKM. DNA for the CDR3: TGTGCCAGCAGACAGGGGCCGTCAGAGACCCAGTACTTC. Encoded protein: CASRQGPSETQYF. Drawing the rest from reference TRBV28 and TRBJ2-5, the complete variable domain is DVKVTQSSRYLVKRTGEKVFLECVQDMDHENMFWYRQDPGLGLRLIYFSYDVKMKEKGDIPEGYSVSREKKERFSLILESASTNQTSMYLCASRQGPSETQYFGPGTRLLVL.

The chain is built from TRBV6-6 and TRBJ1-2, with D uncertain. Trimming cost V 5 bases and J 5 bases, with 15 bases left between them. CDR3 length: 14 amino acids. Germline assignment: CDR1 MNHNY and CDR2 SVGAGI (reference sequence). In DNA, the CDR3 is TGTGCCAGCAGTCCCTTAGGGCCTGGGTATGGCTACACCTTC. This gives the protein CASSPLGPGYGYTF.

This clone was seen a single time. The chain couples TRBV7-2 to TRBJ1-1; D call uncertain. The CDR3 has 14 residues. Trimming left V 4 bases short and J 1 base short, with 10 bases between. Germline V gene lookup returns CDR1 SGHTA and CDR2 FQGNSA. In nucleotides, the CDR3 is TGTGCCAGCAGCTCCCGGACGGGGAACACTGAAGCTTTCTTT. Protein product: CASSSRTGNTEAFF.

J is TRBJ2-1 and V is TRBV11-3; 7 nucleotides align to TRBD1. Trimming cost V 3 bases and J 8 bases; bases outside gene matches: 13. The length of the CDR3 is 16 residues. Germline loops: CDR1 SGHNT, CDR2 YENEEA. The chain's CDR3 is CASSLGRETGRHEQFF. The CDR3 coding sequence is TGTGCCAGCAGCTTGGGTCGTGAGACAGGGCGGCATGAGCAGTTCTTC.

This clone showed up just a few times. CDR3 bases: TGCACCAGCAGCCAAGCCCAGCAAAGTGAGGGGTTTACTGAAGCTTTCTTT. The encoded protein is CTSSQAQQSEGFTEAFF. This rearrangement joins TRBV1 to TRBJ1-1. TRBV1 is assigned pseudogene status. The CDR3 totals 17 residues.

The genes are TRBV2 and TRBJ2-5; weak D call: TRBD2 (5 bases). With the DNA end fitting TRBJ2-7 better, the J assignment may be wrong. The V gene's germline CDR1 is SNHLY and CDR2 FYNNEI. The CDR3 runs to 13 residues. This CDR3 reads CASMWTGSYEQYF. As DNA, the CDR3 is TGTGCCAGCATGTGGACTGGCTCCTACGAGCAGTACTTC.

This chain joins TRBV5-1 and TRBJ2-2; 9 bases agree with TRBD2. The junction had 2 bases not matched to a gene; V was cut back by 0 bases and J by 5 bases. The length of the CDR3 is 15 residues. CDR1 is SGHRS and CDR2 is YFSETQ in the germline V gene. The CDR3 DNA follows: TGCGCCAGCAGCTTGGCTACTAGCGGGACCGGGGAGCTGTTTTTT. Translating gives CASSLATSGTGELFF.

The V call is TRBV5-5, the J call TRBJ1-1, with no clear D. Between the trimmed V and J ends, which lost 4 bases and 0 bases, there was a span of 10 bases. CDR1 SGHKS and CDR2 YYEKEE come from the germline V gene (reference sequence). The CDR3 contains 14 residues. The CDR3 is CASSRRTVNTEAFF. The CDR3 DNA follows: TGTGCCAGCAGCCGTAGGACGGTGAACACTGAAGCTTTCTTT.

In nucleotides, the CDR3 is TGTGCCACCAGCAGAGATTTCGGTCCCTCTGGGGCCAACGTCCTGACTTTC. Encoded protein: CATSRDFGPSGANVLTF. V usage is TRBV15 and J usage is TRBJ2-6; D ambiguous. Trimming removed 0 bases from V and 0 bases from J, with 9 bases in between. Per germline, CDR1 LNHNV and CDR2 YYDKDF (reference sequence). The CDR3 has 17 amino acids.

The chain links TRBV2 to TRBJ2-3, with TRBD1 as a possible D gene (8 bases). CDR3 length: 15 amino acids. Trimming stripped 6 bases from V and 4 bases from J, with 17 bases between. Germline values: CDR1 SNHLY, CDR2 FYNNEI. CDR3 DNA sequence: TGTGCCAGCAGAGCAGACAGGGGAGGGGCAGATACGCAGTATTTT. Its translation: CASRADRGGADTQYF. Based on the CDR3 plus reference TRBV2 and TRBJ2-3, the full variable domain is EPEVTQTPSHQVTQMGQEVILRCVPISNHLYFYWYRQILGQKVEFLVSFYNNEISEKSEIFDDQFSVERPDGSNFTLKIRSTKLEDSAMYFCASRADRGGADTQYFGPGTRLTVL.

This chain connects TRBV19 to TRBJ2-1; weak D call: TRBD2 (5 bases). The germline gives CDR1 LNHDA, CDR2 SQIVND (reference sequence). Trimming shortened V by 3 bases and J by 0 bases, and 12 bases separated the two germline ends. This CDR3 is 16 amino acids long. Here the CDR3 DNA reads TGTGCCAGTAGTATGAATCGGGGTAGCTCCTACAATGAGCAGTTCTTC. Its protein product is CASSMNRGSSYNEQFF.